The 5 T cell receptor beta chains in this list originate from one sample, sequenced in a study of CD8+CD57+ T cells in acquired aplastic anemia. Before being chosen for sequencing, patients had shown CD8+CD57+ cell expansion by flow cytometry. Using genomic DNA as the template, TCR beta VDJ and CDR3 profiling was carried out. MiXCR was run by TCRdb on the reads, yielding one entry per CDR3 protein. The profile covers 190,000 or so distinct CDR3 sequences, with around half appearing a single time and about 2% taken by the ten largest. The sequencing sample was made of sorted CD4+, CD8+, or CD8+CD57+ T cells (not recorded which) from PBMCs. The receptors shown here come from a human donor with aplastic anemia.

This chain links TRBV29-1 with TRBJ2-7, with D possibly being TRBD2 (5 bases). The CDR3 has 15 residues. Germline loops: CDR1 SQVTM, CDR2 ANQGSEA. V was clipped by 6 bases and J by 7 bases, with 25 bases between them. CDR3 sequence: CSVIPLRGHMQEQYF. CDR3 in DNA: TGCAGCGTGATTCCCCTTCGGGGTCATATGCAGGAGCAGTACTTC.

The chain is built from TRBV20-1 and TRBJ1-3, with a possible D match to TRBD1 (6 bases). The CDR3 contains 16 residues. Trimming left V 3 bases short and J 6 bases short, with 21 bases between. Germline V gene sequence: CDR1 DFQATT, CDR2 SNEGSKA (reference sequence). CDR3 DNA: TGCAGTGCTAGTCCTGGCGCTGGGGGGGGCGTAAACACCATATATTTT. This encodes CSASPGAGGGVNTIYF.

This clonotype was detected many times. The chain uses TRBV11-1 and TRBJ2-3; 11 bases align to TRBD2. The germline gives CDR1 SGHAT, CDR2 FQDESV (reference sequence). Trimming at V came to 4 bases and at J to 3 bases, leaving 6 bases not matched to a gene. The CDR3 has 16 amino acids. The chain's CDR3 is CASSWTLAGVTDTQYF. CDR3 bases: TGTGCCAGCAGCTGGACACTAGCGGGAGTAACAGATACGCAGTATTTT.

This clonotype occurred a few times. The chain employs TRBV20-1 and TRBJ2-7; TRBD2 matches at 9 bases. J lost 8 bases, V lost 4 bases, and 6 bases had no gene match. Germline V gene sequence: CDR1 DFQATT, CDR2 SNEGSKA (reference sequence). The CDR3 loop spans 12 amino acids. The CDR3 loop reads CSAKGGGAQQYF. The CDR3 DNA is TGCAGTGCTAAGGGCGGGGGGGCCCAGCAGTACTTC.

V usage is TRBV7-2 and J usage is TRBJ2-1; 9 bases match TRBD1. CDR3 length: 13 residues. V gave up 10 bases and J gave up 5 bases; unmatched junction bases: 6. Germline V gene lookup returns CDR1 SGHTA and CDR2 FQGNSA. CDR3 coding DNA: TGTGCCACGAACAGGGGGCGCAACAATGAGCAGTTCTTC. Translation: CATNRGRNNEQFF.